The TCR beta chain described here comes from a study of glioma-infiltrating T cells. The study's findings and limits: Very few CDR3 sequences were shared between tissue and blood. Non-neoplastic patients had below-expected tissue-blood divergence, while all gliomas exceeded expectation.

Ten or more counts support this clonotype. Its target is not known. The iRepertoire nested amplicon-rescue multiplex PCR amplified TCR alpha and beta CDR3s from RNA. Tissue mRNA or PBMC total RNA, roughly 90-450 ng, went into one-step reverse transcription and amplification. TCRdb processed the multiplex PCR reads anew with MiXCR; each CDR3 protein has one entry. The sample includes around 99,000 distinct CDR3 sequences, 25% to 30% of them seen just once. This receptor was obtained from a human donor with low-grade glioma or glioblastoma, undergoing nonglioma brain surgery, or in good health (not recorded which). The sequencing input was glioma tissue, nonneoplastic brain tissue, or PBMCs (not recorded which).

DNA of the CDR3: TGTGCCAGCAGGAGCCAAGAGACCCAGTACTTC. Protein: CASRSQETQYF. The chain recombines TRBV6-2 or TRBV6-3 with TRBJ2-5, with D uncertain. V was shortened by 6 bases and J by 1 base, with 3 bases between the two germline ends. CDR3 length equals 11 residues. Germline-derived CDR1 and CDR2 are MNHEY and SVGEGT.